This passage covers 21 T cell receptor beta chains from one sample sequenced in a study of OX40 agonist ivuxolimab in advanced cancers. TCRdb keeps only in-frame clones here, not all; method: immunoSEQ multiplex PCR. The repertoire consists of tens of thousands of clones, with around 67% occurring once and the leading ten covering 15% to 20%. The sample was CD4+ or CD8+ T cells sorted from blood, taken in a trial of the OX40 agonist ivuxolimab. The origin of the receptors is an adult with an advanced solid tumor such as melanoma, head and neck, liver or kidney cancer.

CDR3 bases: TGTGCCAGCAGCTTCGATACGCAGTATTTT. Protein product: CASSFDTQYF. The V gene is TRBV7-9, the J gene TRBJ2-3; D is undetermined. Germline values: CDR1 SEHNR, CDR2 FQNEAQ (reference sequence). Trimming took off 3 bases at V and 6 bases at J, with 1 base between the two ends. The CDR3 has 10 residues.

This rearrangement joins TRBV6-4 to TRBJ2-1; the match to TRBD1 covers 10 bases. With V trimmed by 3 bases and J by 4 bases, 3 bases remained unmatched. The CDR3 length is 15 residues. The germline V gene has CDR1 MRHNA and CDR2 SNTAGT. The CDR3 is CASSDGQGGYNEQFF. CDR3 DNA sequence: TGTGCCAGCAGTGATGGACAGGGGGGGTACAATGAGCAGTTCTTC.

This clone was recorded once. This CDR3 reads CASSLPPDEQYF. DNA of the CDR3: TGTGCCAGCAGCTTGCCCCCAGACGAGCAGTACTTC. The rearrangement links TRBV7-8 to TRBJ2-7; no firm D call. This CDR3 is 12 amino acids long. The V end lost 3 bases, the J end lost 5 bases, and 8 bases lay between the germline ends. Germline V lookup: CDR1 SGHVS, CDR2 FQNEAQ.

The rearrangement links TRBV2 to TRBJ2-7, with TRBD1 as a possible D gene (6 bases). Between the trimmed V and J ends, which lost 6 bases and 7 bases, there was a span of 19 bases. CDR3 length: 14 amino acids. CDR1 and CDR2 from the germline V gene are SNHLY and FYNNEI. CDR3 nucleotide sequence: TGTGCCAGCAGCGTAGTCGGAGCCAGGGGAGAGCAGTACTTC. Translation gives CASSVVGARGEQYF.

V usage is TRBV5-4 and J usage is TRBJ2-3; D gene ambiguous. The V and J ends lost 2 bases and 1 base respectively, with 8 bases between them. The V gene's germline CDR1 is SGHNT and CDR2 YYREEE (reference sequence). The CDR3 runs to 14 residues. The CDR3 nucleotides read TGTGCCAGCAGCTTTACTGGGGGCACAGATACGCAGTATTTT. Protein: CASSFTGGTDTQYF.

This clone appeared a few times. CDR3 coding DNA: TGTGCCAGCAGCTTCGCGACAGCATACGAGCAGTACTTC. Its translation: CASSFATAYEQYF. The chain carries TRBV7-2 and TRBJ2-7, with a possible D match to TRBD1 (5 bases). V lost 3 bases and J lost 4, with 10 bases in between. The CDR3 totals 13 residues. Germline V lookup: CDR1 SGHTA, CDR2 FQGNSA.

The chain carries TRBV15 and TRBJ2-7; D may be TRBD2 (5 bases). This CDR3 has 12 residues. Trimming stripped 5 bases from V and 3 bases from J, with 8 bases between. Germline V CDR1 and CDR2: LNHNV, YYDKDF (reference sequence). CDR3 sequence reads: CATSGGRYEQYF. As DNA, the CDR3 is TGTGCCACCAGCGGAGGCCGCTACGAGCAGTACTTC.

The chain is built from TRBV27 and TRBJ2-3; no clear D. V gave up 6 bases and J gave up 5 bases, with 6 bases separating them. The CDR3 length is 11 residues. Germline V gene lookup returns CDR1 MNHEY and CDR2 SMNVEV (reference sequence). The CDR3 is CASRFGDTQYF. CDR3 nucleotides: TGTGCCAGCAGATTCGGAGATACGCAGTATTTT.

This chain joins TRBV15 and TRBJ2-7; 7 positions match TRBD1. The CDR3 sequence is 12 residues long. Germline CDR1 is LNHNV and CDR2 is YYDKDF (reference sequence). V shed 8 bases, J shed 1 base, and the junction held 2 bases outside the gene matches. The DNA for the CDR3 is TGTGCCACCGGGGACAGTTCCTACGAGCAGTACTTC. This gives the protein CATGDSSYEQYF.

This chain links TRBV5-1 with TRBJ2-1, with D possibly TRBD1 on 5 matching bases. Germline V gene sequence: CDR1 SGHRS, CDR2 YFSETQ. V was pared by 5 bases and J by 7 bases, with 16 bases between. The CDR3 length is 14 residues. The DNA of the CDR3 is TGCGCCAGCAGGTCCACAGGTTCTGGAAATGAGCAGTTCTTC. Protein sequence: CASRSTGSGNEQFF. The whole variable domain, remainder taken from reference TRBV5-1 and TRBJ2-1, is KAGVTQTPRYLIKTRGQQVTLSCSPISGHRSVSWYQQTPGQGLQFLFEYFSETQRNKGNFPGRFSGRQFSNSRSEMNVSTLELGDSALYLCASRSTGSGNEQFFGPGTRLTVL.

The V gene is TRBV29-1, the J gene TRBJ2-7; 9 bases are shared with TRBD1. CDR3 length equals 15 residues. The germline V gene has CDR1 SQVTM and CDR2 ANQGSEA. The V and J ends lost 2 bases and 5 bases, in that order; junction bases with no gene match: 10. In DNA form, the CDR3 reads TGCAGCGTTGAAAAATCTGGGACAGGGTCGAACGAGCAGTACTTC. Protein product: CSVEKSGTGSNEQYF.

By share, this clone counts as medium-sized. The genes are TRBV6-6 and TRBJ2-7, with a tentative D call TRBD1 (5 bases). CDR1 is MNHNY, CDR2 SVGAGI, per germline (reference sequence). V lost 2 bases to trimming and J lost 0 bases, with 11 bases between them. The CDR3 runs to 15 residues. The CDR3 nucleotides read TGTGCCAGCAGTTACATAGCCGACAGCTCCTACGAGCAGTACTTC. Its protein product is CASSYIADSSYEQYF.

This rearrangement joins TRBV28 to TRBJ2-1, with 9 nucleotides matching TRBD2. V lost 4 bases and J lost 4; bases outside the gene matches: 5. CDR1 is MDHEN, CDR2 SYDVKM, per germline. This CDR3 region has 15 residues. CDR3 region: CASSSPGLAYNEQFF. CDR3 DNA: TGTGCCAGCAGTTCTCCGGGACTAGCTTACAATGAGCAGTTCTTC.

The rearrangement links TRBV12-5 to TRBJ2-2, with a weak D call TRBD1 (5 bases). This CDR3 region has 12 residues. V was pared by 7 bases and J by 4 bases, with 7 bases between. Looked up from germline, CDR1 is LGHNT and CDR2 is FRNRAP. CDR3 DNA sequence: TGTGCTAGTGTGGGGCCCACCGGGGAGCTGTTTTTT. This codes for CASVGPTGELFF.

Comments on this clone: The junction departs from the called germline gene at one end, perhaps through a read error. The chain couples TRBV7-9 to TRBJ2-1; D not certain. CDR1 is SEHNR, CDR2 FQNEAQ, per germline (reference sequence). CDR3 size: 16 residues. CDR3: CASSLDGRNSFNEQFF. The CDR3 DNA follows: TGTGCCAGCAGCTTAGATGGCAGAAATTCCTTCAATGAGCAGTTCTTC.

The CDR3 DNA reads as TGTGCCAGCAGCTCCGACAGTAACTATGGCTACACCTTC. As protein: CASSSDSNYGYTF. The chain is built from TRBV7-6 and TRBJ1-2, with TRBD1 as a possible D gene (5 bases). The germline gives CDR1 SGHVS, CDR2 FNYEAQ. Trimming pared 4 bases from V and 1 base from J, leaving 7 bases between. The CDR3 consists of 13 residues.

This chain connects TRBV28 to TRBJ2-1; D ambiguous. Per the germline V gene, CDR1 is MDHEN and CDR2 is SYDVKM. This CDR3 has 15 amino acids. V lost 6 bases and J lost 10, with 22 bases in between. The CDR3 sequence: CASRAEDLLSGEQFF. CDR3 nucleotide sequence: TGTGCCAGCAGGGCAGAGGACCTACTTTCCGGGGAGCAGTTCTTC.

The V and J genes are TRBV9 and TRBJ1-1; possibly TRBD1 for D (5 bases). V was cut by 2 bases and J by 4 bases, with 12 bases left in between. Germline-derived CDR1 and CDR2 are SGDLS and YYNGEE. The CDR3 contains 14 residues. The CDR3 sequence is CASSVGGLPTEAFF. As DNA, the CDR3 is TGTGCCAGCAGCGTTGGGGGGTTGCCCACTGAAGCTTTCTTT.

CDR3 DNA sequence: TGTGCCAGCAGTTCTTGGGACAGTTACGAGCAGTACTTC. It translates to CASSSWDSYEQYF. The chain uses TRBV27 and TRBJ2-7; 7 bases line up with TRBD1. The junction had 4 bases not matched to a gene; V was cut back by 4 bases and J by 4 bases. The V gene's germline CDR1 is MNHEY and CDR2 SMNVEV (reference sequence). The CDR3 is made up of 13 amino acids.

This clone showed up just a few times. The chain couples TRBV30 to TRBJ2-7, with D unclear. Trimming took 0 bases from V and 3 from J, leaving 9 bases between them. The CDR3 extends over 13 amino acids. Germline V gene sequence: CDR1 GTSNPN, CDR2 SVGIG (reference sequence). The CDR3 sequence is CAWSVGQIYEQYF. In DNA form, the CDR3 reads TGTGCCTGGAGTGTAGGGCAGATCTACGAGCAGTACTTC.

This chain joins TRBV29-1 and TRBJ2-3; 7 bases align to TRBD1. Germline loops: CDR1 SQVTM, CDR2 ANQGSEA. Trimming removed 7 bases from V and 2 bases from J; junction bases left unmatched: 9. CDR3 length: 14 residues. The CDR3 DNA reads as TGCAGCGCAGACAGGGTTTGGAACACAGATACGCAGTATTTT. This sequence encodes CSADRVWNTDTQYF.